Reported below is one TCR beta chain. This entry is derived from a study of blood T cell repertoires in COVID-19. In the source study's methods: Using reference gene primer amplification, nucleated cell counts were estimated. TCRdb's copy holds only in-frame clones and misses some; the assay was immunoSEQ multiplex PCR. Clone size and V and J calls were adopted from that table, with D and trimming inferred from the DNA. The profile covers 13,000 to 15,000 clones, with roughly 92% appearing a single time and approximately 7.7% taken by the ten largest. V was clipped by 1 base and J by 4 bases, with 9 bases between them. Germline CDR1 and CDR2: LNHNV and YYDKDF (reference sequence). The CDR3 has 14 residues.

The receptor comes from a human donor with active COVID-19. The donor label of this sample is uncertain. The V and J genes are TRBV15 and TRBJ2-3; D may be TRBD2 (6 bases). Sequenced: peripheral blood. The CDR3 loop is CATSRGGDADTQYF. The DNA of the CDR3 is TGTGCCACCAGCAGAGGCGGGGATGCAGATACGCAGTATTTT.